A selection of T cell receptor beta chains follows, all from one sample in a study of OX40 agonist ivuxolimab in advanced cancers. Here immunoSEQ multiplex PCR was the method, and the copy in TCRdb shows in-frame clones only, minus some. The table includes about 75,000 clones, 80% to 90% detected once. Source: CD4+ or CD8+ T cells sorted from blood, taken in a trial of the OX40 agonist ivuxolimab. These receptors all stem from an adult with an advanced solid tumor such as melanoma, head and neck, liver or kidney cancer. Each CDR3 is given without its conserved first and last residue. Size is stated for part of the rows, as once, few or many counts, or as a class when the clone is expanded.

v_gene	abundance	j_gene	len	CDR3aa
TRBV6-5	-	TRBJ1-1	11	ASSPAGTSEAF
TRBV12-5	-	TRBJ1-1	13	ASGLGQGLNTEAF
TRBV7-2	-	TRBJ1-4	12	ASSLEQSHEKLF
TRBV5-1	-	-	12	ASSLRSNSYEQY
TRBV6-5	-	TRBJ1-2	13	ASSSNTGVRGGYT
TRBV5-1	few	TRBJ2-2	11	ASSLQNTGELF
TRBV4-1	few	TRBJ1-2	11	ASSQDDNYGYT
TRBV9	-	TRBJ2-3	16	ASSFSGLAGEMTDTQY
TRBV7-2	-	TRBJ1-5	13	ASSFRTGGDQPQH
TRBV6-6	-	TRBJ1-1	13	ASSYSNGQGTEAF
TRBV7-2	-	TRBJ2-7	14	ASSTRLAGGRYEQY
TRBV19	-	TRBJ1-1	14	ASREIRHRDGTEAF
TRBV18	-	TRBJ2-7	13	ASSLFRGRSYEQY
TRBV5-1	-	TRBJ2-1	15	ASSLEGLPGSYNEQF
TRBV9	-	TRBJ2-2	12	ASSVSRIPGELF
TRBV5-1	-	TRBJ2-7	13	ASRVGAAISYEQY
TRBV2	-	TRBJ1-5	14	ASSAGQTNSNQPQH
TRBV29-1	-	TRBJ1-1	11	SVVGGGNTEAF
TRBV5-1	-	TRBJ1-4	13	ASSLGQGYREKLF
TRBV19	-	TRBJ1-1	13	ASSTTEPSNTEAF
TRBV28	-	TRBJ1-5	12	ASSLLRSNQPQH
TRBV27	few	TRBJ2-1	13	ASSRGTSGSFEQF
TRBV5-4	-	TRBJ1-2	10	ASSLSRHGYT
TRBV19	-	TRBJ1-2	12	ASSSLDRDYGYT
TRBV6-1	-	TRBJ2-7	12	ASRLRGEWGEQY
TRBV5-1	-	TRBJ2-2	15	ASSLGLLSANTGELF
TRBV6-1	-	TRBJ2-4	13	ASSGGDRSLNIQY
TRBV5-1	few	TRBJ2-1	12	ASSPESGGREQF
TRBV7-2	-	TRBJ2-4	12	ASSLVLAKNIQY
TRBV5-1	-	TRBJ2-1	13	ASSLGASGKNEQF
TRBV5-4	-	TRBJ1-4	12	ASSQGRANEKLF
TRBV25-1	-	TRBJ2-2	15	ASSGGLAGSDTGELF
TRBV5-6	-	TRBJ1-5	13	ASSSQGLGNRPQH
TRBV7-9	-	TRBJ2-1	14	ASSGETSGVYNEQF
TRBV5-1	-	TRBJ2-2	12	ASSLGQGVGELF
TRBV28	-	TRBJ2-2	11	AGRDLNTGELF
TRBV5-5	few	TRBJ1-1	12	ASSPLLATAEAF
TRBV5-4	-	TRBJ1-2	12	ASSFTGVLDGYT
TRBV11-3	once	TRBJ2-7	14	ASSLLPDRVADEQY
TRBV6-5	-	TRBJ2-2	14	ASSYHPGGHVGELF
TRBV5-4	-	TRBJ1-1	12	ASSFSFGNTEAF
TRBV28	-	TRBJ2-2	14	ASSPLGTGNTGELF
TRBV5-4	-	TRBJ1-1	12	ASSQASRGLEAF
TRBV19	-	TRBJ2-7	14	ASSIRRDGVNNEQY
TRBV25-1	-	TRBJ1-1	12	ASSKTRGVTEAF
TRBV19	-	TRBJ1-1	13	ASSTLTGVDTEAF
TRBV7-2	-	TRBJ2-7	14	ASSLERLTSSYEQY
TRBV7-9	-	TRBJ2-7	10	ASSRTGYEQY
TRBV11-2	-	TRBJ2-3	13	ASSLGLGRQDTQY
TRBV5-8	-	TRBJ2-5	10	ASSLAVETQY
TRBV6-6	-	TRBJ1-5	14	ASSYGGERGNQPQH